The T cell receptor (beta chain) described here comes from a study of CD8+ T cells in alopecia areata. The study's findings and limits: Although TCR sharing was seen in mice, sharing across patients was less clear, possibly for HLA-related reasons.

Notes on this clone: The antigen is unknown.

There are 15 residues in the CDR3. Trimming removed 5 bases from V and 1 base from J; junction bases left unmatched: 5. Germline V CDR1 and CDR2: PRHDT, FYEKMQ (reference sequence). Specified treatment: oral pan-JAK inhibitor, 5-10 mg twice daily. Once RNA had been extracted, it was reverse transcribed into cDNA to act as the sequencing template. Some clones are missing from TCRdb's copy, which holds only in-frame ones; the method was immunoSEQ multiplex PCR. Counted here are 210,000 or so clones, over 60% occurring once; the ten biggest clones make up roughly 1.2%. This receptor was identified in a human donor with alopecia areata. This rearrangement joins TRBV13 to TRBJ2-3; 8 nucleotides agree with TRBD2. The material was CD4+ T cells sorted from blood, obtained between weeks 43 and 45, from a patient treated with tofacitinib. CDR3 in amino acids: CASSTRGVGTDTQYF. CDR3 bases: TGTGCCAGCAGCACGCGGGGGGTGGGCACAGATACGCAGTATTTT.